The subject of this entry is one TCR beta chain. This clone showed up just once. Its antigen is not yet known. No qualities accompany the bases; no much larger clone lies one base away. This entry comes from a study of OX40 agonist ivuxolimab in advanced cancers. In terms of the full investigation: The costimulatory receptor OX40 (CD134) was targeted by ivuxolimab, a fully human IgG2 agonistic monoclonal antibody. Intravenous ivuxolimab was administered to patients every 2 weeks at six dose levels: 0.01, 0.1, 0.3, 1.5, 3 and 10 mg/kg. Peripheral TCRbeta sequencing was intended to test whether TCR sequence diversity was altered and clonal T-cell expansion was caused by ivuxolimab. The monotherapy dose-escalation portion (N of about 47 patients) of the phase I ivuxolimab trial is reported in the paper. Among the roughly 52 dose-escalation patients, about 19 had hepatocellular carcinoma, 15 or so melanoma, 9 renal cell carcinoma and 9 head and neck cancer. Prior anti-PD-1, anti-PD-L1 or anti-CTLA-4 therapy was permitted, and about 40% of dose-escalation patients had received checkpoint inhibitors. The dose-escalation cohort was approximately 83% male with a mean age of roughly 60 years, ranging from roughly 20 to 80. Partial responses occurred in three dose-escalation patients, of whom one had hepatocellular carcinoma and two had cutaneous melanoma. The research as a whole found: After ivuxolimab, CD8+ T cells had more expanded clones than CD4+ T cells on average. Low levels of normalized T-cell clonal expansion were also shown by some nonresponding patients. At doses from 0.1 to 3.0 mg/kg, clonal expansion was seen in both CD4+ and CD8+ blood T cells between baseline and week 6. Partial responders in the 0.1-3.0 mg/kg groups had among the lowest normalized peripheral clonal expansion, especially among CD8+ T cells. The antigen specificity of the peripheral T cells that underwent clonal expansion was not determined.

The CDR3 covers 13 residues, taking in both the cysteine and the phenylalanine. Only the CDR3 portion is preserved as DNA: 39 bases, with reading frame beginning at the first base. The germline V gene (reference sequence) gives CDR1 as LNHDA and CDR2 as SQIVND. V is cut by 4 bases and J by 4 bases, and the space between the germline ends is 10 bases. Genomic DNA was isolated from the sorted cells so that the TCRbeta CDR3 region could be sequenced. TCRbeta CDR3 regions were sequenced using the immunoSEQ Assay. TCRdb provides this immuneACCESS table in a form limited to in-frame rearrangements. Some clones are lacking; in checked studies, under half of them reflect an unresolved V gene, and why the rest are absent is not known. The sample table holds about 64,000 clones, of which about 80% were seen once. The ten biggest clones cover less than 2.5% of the sample. Patients with autoimmune disease history or receiving systemic immunosuppression were excluded from the trial. Peripheral blood for TCR sequencing was collected from all dose cohorts at baseline, on cycle 4 day 1, and on cycle 7 day 1. Samples came from an open-label, multicenter, first-in-human phase I dose-escalation trial of ivuxolimab. Adults with locally advanced or metastatic melanoma, renal cell carcinoma, hepatocellular carcinoma or head and neck squamous cell carcinoma were enrolled in the trial. Before TCR sequencing, CD4+ and CD8+ T cells were separately sorted from peripheral blood.

In this chain, TRBV19 is recombined with TRBJ1-1, with an unclear D gene assignment. The source was CD4+ or CD8+ T cells sorted from blood, collected in a trial of the OX40 agonist ivuxolimab. This clonotype was obtained from an adult with an advanced solid tumor such as melanoma, head and neck, liver or kidney cancer. The CDR3 sequence is CASSTGMSTEAFF. The bases are TGTGCCAGTAGTACGGGGATGAGCACTGAAGCTTTCTTT.